This T cell receptor beta chain is drawn from a study of blood T cell dynamics during melanoma immunotherapy. TCRdb's copy holds only in-frame clones and misses some; the assay was immunoSEQ multiplex PCR. The sample lists about 12,000 clones; approximately 84% were seen once. Time point meaning: pre-treatment baseline. Response was assessed by RECIST 1.1 at 12 weeks, except two rapid progressors. Trimming shortened V by 2 bases and J by 2 bases, and 6 bases separated the two germline ends. The CDR3 has 12 amino acids. CDR1 GTSNPN and CDR2 SVGIG come from the germline V gene (reference sequence). The starting material was blood, obtained from a patient treated with checkpoint blockade. The sequence was collected from a human donor with melanoma. J is TRBJ1-1 and V is TRBV30; D is uncertain. The DNA for the CDR3 is TGTGCCTGGAGTTACGAAAACACTGAAGCTTTCTTT. As protein: CAWSYENTEAFF.